This T cell receptor (beta chain) is from a study of shared clonotypes between healthy human individuals. About the research overall: Each donor had three CD4 naive, three CD4 memory, two CD8 naive and one CD8 memory plate.

The CDR3 has 14 residues. Germline trimming cut 4 bases from V and 1 base from J; bases unmatched to any gene: 0. CDR1 and CDR2 (germline): WNHNN, SYGVQD (reference sequence). This clone was detected once. Its cognate antigen is unknown. Other nucleotide sequences from this sample produce the same CDR3. Assay used: immunoSEQ multiplex PCR; TCRdb lists only in-frame clones, some missing. The table shows about 1 million clones, with about 70% occurring only once. The study, taken as a whole, reports: Measured sharing among donors was expected to vary with sequencing depth. The study found about 5% of naive CD4 clonotypes shared across several donors.

The chain joins TRBV10-1 to TRBJ2-3; 9 bases match TRBD2. The origin of this receptor is a man aged 18 to 30 in good health. The sequenced material came from memory CD4+ T cells sorted from blood. Noted subset: CD45RA-negative fraction. This CDR3 is CASSASGGTDTQYF. CDR3 in DNA: TGCGCCAGCAGTGCTAGCGGGGGCACAGATACGCAGTATTTT.